These 20 T cell receptor beta chains originate from one sample sequenced in a study of post-analysis software for immune sequencing data. General study results and limits: TRBV segments more frequent in patients than in controls numbered five and included TRBV5-6, TRBV5-1 and TRBV20-1.

No antigen has been identified for these receptors. Unique molecular identifiers were present in the TCR beta cDNA libraries. A single record per CDR3 protein comes from TCRdb applying MiXCR to the PCR reads. The sample consists of almost 700,000 distinct CDR3 sequences, 59% of them appearing once. The sequencing input was blood. Receptor source: a girl aged 2 to 9 with multiple sclerosis.

V usage is TRBV4-2 and J usage is TRBJ2-5; D possibly corresponds to TRBD1 (7 bases). V dropped 0 bases and J dropped 5 bases, with 19 bases sitting between them. CDR3 length equals 17 residues. Germline V gives CDR1 LGHNA, CDR2 YNFKEQ. DNA for the CDR3: TGTGCCAGCAGCCAAGATGTCGGTCTTTCAGGGGGGGAGACCCAGTACTTC. Its protein product is CASSQDVGLSGGETQYF.

This clonotype was counted a few times. This chain joins TRBV12-3 or TRBV12-4 and TRBJ1-1; no definite D call. The CDR3 covers 14 residues. The germline V and J ends were trimmed by 2 bases and 2 bases, with 9 bases remaining between them. For the CDR3, the DNA is TGTGCCAGCAGTTTACGGGGAGATAACACTGAAGCTTTCTTT. It codes for CASSLRGDNTEAFF.

The genes are TRBV5-1 and TRBJ2-7, with 9 bases fitting TRBD1. The CDR3 loop spans 15 amino acids. The germline V gene encodes CDR1 SGHRS and CDR2 YFSETQ. With 4 bases clipped from V and 1 base from J, the junction kept 6 bases outside the gene matches. The CDR3 spells CASSPGTGTSYEQYF. The CDR3 DNA reads TGCGCCAGCAGCCCGGGGACAGGGACGTCCTACGAGCAGTACTTC. Using reference TRBV5-1 and TRBJ2-7 for the parts outside the CDR3, the full variable domain is KAGVTQTPRYLIKTRGQQVTLSCSPISGHRSVSWYQQTPGQGLQFLFEYFSETQRNKGNFPGRFSGRQFSNSRSEMNVSTLELGDSALYLCASSPGTGTSYEQYFGPGTRLTVT.

This clonotype turned up a few times. V and J are TRBV29-1 and TRBJ2-1, with 8 bases aligning to TRBD2. V trimming: 7 bases; J trimming: 9 bases; junction bases outside the gene matches: 8. This CDR3 comprises 12 residues. Germline CDR1 is SQVTM and CDR2 is ANQGSEA. CDR3 nucleotides: TGCAGCGCGAAGTCGGCGGGGGGTGAGCAGTTCTTC. It yields the protein CSAKSAGGEQFF.

This clonotype was observed once. The genes are TRBV5-1 and TRBJ1-5; D possibly corresponds to TRBD1 (5 bases). Deletions cut 10 bases from V and 0 bases from J, with 35 bases between. In germline, CDR1 is SGHRS, CDR2 YFSETQ. CDR3 length: 21 amino acids. In DNA, the CDR3 is TGCGCCTTAACTTCGGTACCCCGACCACGCGGGGCGGAGTATAGCAATCAGCCCCAGCATTTT. This gives the protein CALTSVPRPRGAEYSNQPQHF.

The chain employs TRBV29-1 and TRBJ2-5; D is unclear. Germline CDR1 SQVTM, CDR2 ANQGSEA. The V end lost 6 bases, the J end lost 2 bases, and 10 bases lay between the germline ends. The CDR3 contains 12 residues. In DNA form, the CDR3 reads TGCAGCGTCAAGACACCTCAAGAGACCCAGTACTTC. It specifies CSVKTPQETQYF.

This clonotype showed up just a few times. The rearrangement links TRBV10-3 to TRBJ2-5; 13 bases align to TRBD2. With V trimmed by 10 bases and J by 4 bases, 3 bases remained unmatched. Per the germline V gene, CDR1 is ENHRY and CDR2 is SYGVKD. The CDR3 is 13 residues long. For the CDR3, the DNA is TGTGCCACTAGACTAGCGGGAGGAGAGACCCAGTACTTC. Translation gives CATRLAGGETQYF.

The V and J genes are TRBV20-1 and TRBJ1-1, with a weak D call TRBD1 (5 bases). V was pared by 3 bases and J by 6 bases, with 17 bases between. Looked up from germline, CDR1 is DFQATT and CDR2 is SNEGSKA (reference sequence). This CDR3 comprises 14 residues. The CDR3 loop reads CSASPQTRGSEAFF. Written as DNA, the CDR3 is TGCAGTGCTAGTCCTCAAACGAGGGGCTCTGAAGCTTTCTTT.

The chain combines TRBV20-1 with TRBJ2-3; the D is unclear. Trimming removed 4 bases from V and 12 bases from J, with 14 bases in between. Per germline, CDR1 DFQATT and CDR2 SNEGSKA (reference sequence). CDR3 length: 11 amino acids. CDR3 DNA: TGCAGTGCTACCCCTATTGAAGACCAGTATTTT. Its translation is CSATPIEDQYF.

This clonotype was recorded a few times. This chain connects TRBV27 to TRBJ2-1, with D perhaps TRBD1 (5 bases). Trimming pared 5 bases from V and 2 bases from J, leaving 13 bases between. The CDR3 loop spans 15 amino acids. The V gene's germline CDR1 is MNHEY and CDR2 SMNVEV (reference sequence). CDR3 coding DNA: TGTGCCAGCAGTCCCCAGGGTAGCCCCTACAATGAGCAGTTCTTC. It translates to CASSPQGSPYNEQFF.

The chain joins TRBV2 to TRBJ2-3, with no clear D. Germline-derived CDR1 and CDR2 are SNHLY and FYNNEI. The ends were cut back, 0 bases at V and 3 bases at J, with 7 bases in the middle. This CDR3 has 14 residues. The CDR3 here is CASSEAVGTDTQYF. CDR3 DNA: TGTGCCAGCAGTGAAGCGGTTGGGACAGATACGCAGTATTTT. Full variable domain (outside the CDR3, taken from reference TRBV2 and TRBJ2-3): EPEVTQTPSHQVTQMGQEVILRCVPISNHLYFYWYRQILGQKVEFLVSFYNNEISEKSEIFDDQFSVERPDGSNFTLKIRSTKLEDSAMYFCASSEAVGTDTQYFGPGTRLTVL.

The genes are TRBV5-1 and TRBJ2-3, with D possibly being TRBD1 or TRBD2 (5 bases each). V shed 6 bases and J shed 6 bases, with 14 bases lying between them. Germline lookup yields CDR1 SGHRS and CDR2 YFSETQ. The CDR3 has 13 amino acids. The CDR3 bases are TGCGCCAGCACCCTTGGGACGACCGATACGCAGTATTTT. It is translated as CASTLGTTDTQYF. Variable domain in full (rest from reference TRBV5-1 and TRBJ2-3): KAGVTQTPRYLIKTRGQQVTLSCSPISGHRSVSWYQQTPGQGLQFLFEYFSETQRNKGNFPGRFSGRQFSNSRSEMNVSTLELGDSALYLCASTLGTTDTQYFGPGTRLTVL.

CDR3 bases: TGTGCCAGCAGCCAAGTTCCTAGCGGGAGGCAGTTCTTC. Translating gives CASSQVPSGRQFF. V and J are TRBV3-1 and TRBJ2-1; 10 bases map to TRBD2. The CDR3 runs 13 residues. V gave up 1 base and J gave up 12 bases; unmatched junction bases: 3. In germline, CDR1 is LGHDT, CDR2 YNNKEL (reference sequence).

This clonotype was found a few times. The V and J genes are TRBV20-1 and TRBJ2-5; D not certain. The J call may be wrong; the DNA end is better matched by TRBJ2-7. This CDR3 has 14 amino acids. Germline CDR1 is DFQATT and CDR2 is SNEGSKA (reference sequence). The CDR3 sequence is CSARGPVGSGEQYF. CDR3 in DNA: TGCAGTGCTAGAGGGCCTGTAGGTTCGGGCGAGCAGTACTTC.

This chain connects TRBV5-5 to TRBJ2-3, with D possibly being TRBD1 (6 bases). The CDR3 loop spans 17 amino acids. With 4 bases removed from V and 1 base from J, the gap between germline ends came to 19 bases. Germline loops: CDR1 SGHKS, CDR2 YYEKEE (reference sequence). The CDR3 reads CASSPQGQGAGTDTQYF. The CDR3 DNA follows: TGTGCCAGCAGCCCACAGGGTCAGGGAGCGGGCACAGATACGCAGTATTTT.

The chain joins TRBV25-1 to TRBJ1-5, with 8 bases that match TRBD1. This CDR3 region has 15 residues. V lost 2 bases and J lost 3; bases outside the gene matches: 3. Germline lookup yields CDR1 MGHDK and CDR2 SYGVNS. CDR3 in amino acids: CASSEGQGYNQPQHF. CDR3 nucleotides: TGTGCCAGCAGTGAAGGACAGGGTTACAATCAGCCCCAGCATTTT.

V and J are TRBV7-2 and TRBJ2-3; tentatively, D is TRBD1 (6 bases). The germline CDR1 and CDR2 sequences are SGHTA and FQGNSA. Trimming took off 1 base at V and 2 bases at J, with 16 bases between the two ends. CDR3 size: 17 residues. DNA for the CDR3: TGTGCCAGCAGCTTAGACGGACGGCAGGGGCCCACAGATACGCAGTATTTT. Its translation: CASSLDGRQGPTDTQYF.

In regard to this clonotype: Mismatch with germline at one junction end may stem from a read error. The chain recombines TRBV20-1 with TRBJ2-1; TRBD2 is a possible D gene (6 bases). The CDR3 is 12 amino acids. Germline V CDR1 and CDR2: DFQATT, SNEGSKA (reference sequence). CDR3 DNA sequence: TGCAGTTCTAGCGACATCAGCAATGAGCAGTTCTTC. Translating gives CSSSDISNEQFF.

This rearrangement joins TRBV15 to TRBJ1-5; possible D gene TRBD1, 5 bases. Trimming took off 0 bases at V and 2 bases at J, with 14 bases between the two ends. Germline CDR1 reads LNHNV; CDR2 reads YYDKDF (reference sequence). The CDR3 consists of 17 residues. CDR3 bases: TGTGCCACCAGCAGAGATTATGGGGGAAGGGGCAATCAGCCCCAGCATTTT. It codes for CATSRDYGGRGNQPQHF.

This clonotype was seen a single time. The gene calls are TRBV7-2 and TRBJ2-5; the D gene is possibly TRBD1 (6 bases). V was trimmed by 7 bases and J by 5 bases, leaving 17 bases between them. Germline CDR1 SGHTA, CDR2 FQGNSA. The CDR3 totals 14 residues. The CDR3 region has the DNA TGTGCCAGCACCTACAATACAGGGATCGAGACCCAGTACTTC. It specifies CASTYNTGIETQYF.